Presented here are 18 T cell receptor beta chains from one specimen sequenced in a study of T cells after yellow fever vaccination. TCRdb independently ran MiXCR on the 5' RACE reads; one entry per CDR3 protein. The data contain hundreds of thousands of distinct CDR3 sequences, approximately 13% of them singletons. The sample was PBMCs, taken on the day of the yellow fever booster vaccination. These receptor sequences come from a man aged 30 to 39 who received the YFV17D yellow fever vaccine.

The V and J genes are TRBV20-1 and TRBJ1-5; no clear D gene. Deletions cut 3 bases from V and 2 bases from J, with 11 bases between. CDR1 DFQATT and CDR2 SNEGSKA come from the germline V gene (reference sequence). The CDR3 is 14 amino acids. The DNA of the CDR3 is TGCAGTGCTAGTAGTGCCTACCGCAATCAGCCCCAGCATTTT. Protein sequence: CSASSAYRNQPQHF.

This clonotype occurred a few times. The rearrangement joins TRBV9 to TRBJ1-2; 9 bases align to TRBD1. Germline V gene sequence: CDR1 SGDLS, CDR2 YYNGEE. The CDR3 contains 15 residues. V trimming: 1 base; J trimming: 2 bases; junction bases outside the gene matches: 3. CDR3 in DNA: TGTGCCAGCAGCGTAAGGGGACAGGGAAACTATGGCTACACCTTC. It encodes CASSVRGQGNYGYTF.

This clonotype was detected only a few times. This sequence joins TRBV12-3 or TRBV12-4 and TRBJ1-2, with D unclear. CDR3 length equals 14 residues. The germline V and J ends were trimmed by 4 bases and 0 bases, with 9 bases remaining between them. CDR3 coding DNA: TGTGCCAGCAGTTGGTCAGGTTCTAACTATGGCTACACCTTC. This sequence encodes CASSWSGSNYGYTF.

This clonotype was seen only a few times. The chain joins TRBV9 to TRBJ1-1; D is perhaps TRBD1 (5 bases). The germline V gene has CDR1 SGDLS and CDR2 YYNGEE. V shed 2 bases and J shed 2 bases, with 10 bases lying between them. CDR3 length equals 14 residues. CDR3 nucleotides: TGTGCCAGCAGCGTCCAGGGTGCTAACACTGAAGCTTTCTTT. As protein: CASSVQGANTEAFF.

The chain is built from TRBV29-1 and TRBJ2-1; D unclear. Germline CDR1 is SQVTM and CDR2 is ANQGSEA. V gave up 7 bases and J gave up 9 bases, with 10 bases separating them. CDR3 length: 10 residues. As DNA, the CDR3 is TGCAGCGCGGAACAGATTGAGCAGTTCTTC. It specifies CSAEQIEQFF.

V is TRBV6-2 or TRBV6-3 and J is TRBJ2-1; TRBD2 matches 11 bases. The V and J ends lost 2 bases and 7 bases, in that order; junction bases with no gene match: 10. The germline gives CDR1 MNHEY, CDR2 SVGEGT. The CDR3 runs to 17 residues. The CDR3 spells CASSYQGLAVTANEQFF. Here the CDR3 DNA reads TGTGCCAGCAGTTACCAGGGACTAGCGGTAACTGCTAATGAGCAGTTCTTC.

V usage is TRBV11-2 and J usage is TRBJ2-7, with D possibly matching TRBD1 (5 bases). Germline V gene lookup returns CDR1 SGHAT and CDR2 FQNNGV. The CDR3 sequence is 14 residues long. Between the trimmed V and J ends, which lost 5 bases and 2 bases, there was a span of 13 bases. The CDR3 nucleotides are TGTGCCAGCAGCACCCCGGACAAGACCTACGAGCAGTACTTC. Protein product: CASSTPDKTYEQYF. Together with reference TRBV11-2 and TRBJ2-7, the CDR3 gives the full variable domain: EAGVAQSPRYKIIEKRQSVAFWCNPISGHATLYWYQQILGQGPKLLIQFQNNGVVDDSQLPKDRFSAERLKGVDSTLKIQPAKLEDSAVYLCASSTPDKTYEQYFGPGTRLTVT.

This clonotype was counted between two and nine times. V is TRBV18 and J is TRBJ1-1; a possible D gene is TRBD1 (6 bases). The CDR3 has 14 amino acids. The germline gives CDR1 KGHSH, CDR2 LQKENI. Trimming took 4 bases from V and 7 from J, leaving 16 bases between them. The CDR3 loop is CASSLRTDGNEAFF. The DNA for the CDR3 is TGTGCCAGCTCACTCCGGACAGACGGGAATGAAGCTTTCTTT. Together with reference TRBV18 and TRBJ1-1, the CDR3 gives the full variable domain: NAGVMQNPRHLVRRRGQEARLRCSPMKGHSHVYWYRQLPEEGLKFMVYLQKENIIDESGMPKERFSAEFPKEGPSILRIQQVVRGDSAAYFCASSLRTDGNEAFFGQGTRLTVV.

There are a few counts of this clonotype. The V gene is TRBV6-5, the J gene TRBJ2-5; TRBD1 matches 12 bases. Germline V gene lookup returns CDR1 MNHEY and CDR2 SVGAGI. The V and J ends lost 2 bases and 5 bases, in that order; junction bases with no gene match: 6. There are 16 residues in the CDR3. The CDR3: CASSYAGQGAGETQYF. The CDR3 DNA reads as TGTGCCAGCAGTTACGCGGGACAGGGGGCTGGGGAGACCCAGTACTTC.

This clonotype was counted only a few times. V is TRBV27 and J is TRBJ2-3, with 8 bases that match TRBD1. The CDR3 runs 13 residues. CDR1 is MNHEY and CDR2 is SMNVEV in the germline V gene (reference sequence). V lost 8 bases to trimming and J lost 8 bases; unmatched junction nucleotides: 9. The CDR3 is CASGRGLEGTQYF. The DNA of the CDR3 is TGTGCCAGCGGCAGGGGGCTAGAAGGTACGCAGTATTTT.

This clonotype was seen a few times. The chain joins TRBV18 to TRBJ2-5; TRBD2 agrees at 10 bases. The CDR3 has 14 residues. Losses at the gene ends were 6 bases for V and 5 bases for J; bases not matched to a gene: 6. CDR1 and CDR2 from the germline V gene are KGHSH and LQKENI. CDR3 DNA sequence: TGTGCCAGCTCCCAAGCGGGAGGGCCGGAGACCCAGTACTTC. It encodes CASSQAGGPETQYF.

This clonotype has a handful of counts. The rearrangement joins TRBV20-1 to TRBJ2-3; 11 bases are shared with TRBD2. The germline CDR1 and CDR2 sequences are DFQATT and SNEGSKA (reference sequence). This CDR3 is built from 15 residues. V lost 6 bases and J lost 5; bases outside the gene matches: 10. CDR3 sequence: CSAAFTSGRRDTQYF. DNA of the CDR3: TGCAGTGCCGCCTTCACTAGCGGGAGAAGAGATACGCAGTATTTT.

The CDR3 sequence: CASRGRLGRITDTQYF. The CDR3 coding sequence is TGTGCCAGTAGAGGGAGGCTTGGACGGATCACAGATACGCAGTATTTT. The V gene is TRBV19, the J gene TRBJ2-3, with D possibly matching TRBD2 (6 bases). Germline CDR1 is LNHDA and CDR2 is SQIVND (reference sequence). The CDR3 is 16 amino acids. The V end was cut by 6 bases, the J end by 2 bases, with 18 bases between.

This clonotype was seen only a few times. In DNA form, the CDR3 reads TGTGCCAGCAGCCCCCTAGGGATGGTCTACGAGCAGTACTTC. Its translation is CASSPLGMVYEQYF. V gene TRBV7-2 combines with J gene TRBJ2-7; D gene unclear. Germline values: CDR1 SGHTA, CDR2 FQGNSA. V dropped 5 bases and J dropped 3 bases, with 14 bases sitting between them. CDR3 size: 14 residues.

This clonotype was observed a few times. One end of the junction varies from germline; a read error may be responsible. V is TRBV12-3 or TRBV12-4 and J is TRBJ2-1; D tentatively fits TRBD1 or TRBD2 (5 bases each). The CDR3 runs 14 residues. The CDR3 reads CASGFAGSFYEQFF. CDR3 DNA sequence: TGTGCCAGCGGTTTCGCAGGGAGCTTCTATGAGCAGTTCTTC.

This clonotype appeared a few times. The gene calls are TRBV12-3 or TRBV12-4 and TRBJ2-1; D perhaps matches TRBD1 (6 bases). The V and J ends lost 8 bases and 5 bases respectively, with 13 bases between them. CDR3 length equals 13 residues. DNA for the CDR3: TGTGCCAGCGACTGGGGGCTAAACAATGAGCAGTTCTTC. Its translation is CASDWGLNNEQFF.

The chain combines TRBV7-2 with TRBJ2-5; D is possibly TRBD2 (5 bases). CDR1 SGHTA and CDR2 FQGNSA come from the germline V gene. The CDR3 length is 15 residues. V shed 1 base and J shed 0 bases, with 9 bases lying between them. The CDR3 sequence: CASSLDPGNQETQYF. The CDR3, as DNA: TGTGCCAGCAGCTTAGACCCGGGAAACCAAGAGACCCAGTACTTC.

This clonotype was picked up a small number of times. This chain joins TRBV25-1 and TRBJ1-1; weak D call: TRBD1 (5 bases). V lost 1 base, J lost 4 bases, and 13 bases lay in between. Germline V gives CDR1 MGHDK, CDR2 SYGVNS. This CDR3 is built from 15 residues. The CDR3 sequence: CASSESYGGGTEAFF. CDR3 nucleotides: TGTGCCAGCAGTGAATCGTACGGGGGAGGCACTGAAGCTTTCTTT.